This T cell receptor (beta chain) was sequenced for a study of shared clonotypes between healthy human individuals. Trimming pared 1 base from V and 10 bases from J, leaving 13 bases between. Germline assignment: CDR1 MGHRA and CDR2 YSYEKL. This CDR3 contains 13 residues. Each sample came from a Caucasian adult donor living in Nashville, Tennessee. The run depth of the assay was deep. It was across several immunoSEQ plates that each subset's genomic DNA was evenly split. Profiled with immunoSEQ multiplex PCR; TCRdb holds only in-frame clones, not every one. Among 90,000 to 100,000 clones listed, approximately 44% were seen once.

The TCR sequence derives from a woman between 40 and 55 years old in good health. Some clones in this sample may be carry-over from other donors' samples. The specimen sequenced was PBMCs. V gene TRBV4-1 combines with J gene TRBJ1-2, with D unresolved. In nucleotides, the CDR3 is TGCGCCAGCAGCCAAGGGGTTGGGTTGGTCTACACCTTC. Translation gives CASSQGVGLVYTF.